Listed here are 23 T cell receptor beta chains from one sample, sequenced in a study of cytomegalovirus exposure and HLA in healthy donors. PCR was performed using 60 Vbeta and 13 Jbeta primers. Libraries were prepared by immunoSEQ multiplex PCR; TCRdb keeps only in-frame clonotypes and omits some of them. Of 200,000 to 250,000 clones in the sample, roughly 84% were seen once. Sequencing was carried out using PBMCs. The receptors were sampled from a girl between 5 and 17 years old in good health and CMV-seronegative.

This chain uses TRBV5-1 with TRBJ2-1; 9 positions agree with TRBD2. V was clipped by 2 bases and J by 8 bases; unmatched bases: 14. The CDR3 consists of 17 residues. Germline CDR1 and CDR2: SGHRS and YFSETQ. In nucleotides, the CDR3 is TGCGCCAGCAGCTTCCGCCTTGTGGGCGGGGGGGCCGATGAGCAGTTCTTC. This codes for CASSFRLVGGGADEQFF.

This clone was picked up a small number of times. V usage is TRBV2 and J usage is TRBJ1-6; weak D call: TRBD1 (5 bases). Germline V gene sequence: CDR1 SNHLY, CDR2 FYNNEI. The V end was cut by 7 bases, the J end by 6 bases, with 19 bases between. The length of the CDR3 is 16 residues. The CDR3 reads CASNPRSEGVNSPLHF. The CDR3 nucleotides read TGTGCCAGCAACCCACGGTCCGAAGGGGTTAATTCACCCCTCCACTTT.

As DNA, the CDR3 is TGTGCCAGCCGGGACAGCCCCACAGATACGCAGTATTTT. Its translation: CASRDSPTDTQYF. V is TRBV28 and J is TRBJ2-3, with 7 bases aligning to TRBD1. Germline V gene data show CDR1 as MDHEN and CDR2 as SYDVKM. The V segment lost 8 bases and the J segment 2 bases; nucleotides outside the gene matches: 4. The CDR3 loop spans 13 amino acids.

This chain joins TRBV28 and TRBJ2-1; 9 bases line up with TRBD1. The length of the CDR3 is 16 residues. The junction had 13 bases not matched to a gene; V was cut back by 10 bases and J by 3 bases. In germline, CDR1 is MDHEN, CDR2 SYDVKM. CDR3 residues: CAITPEGTGYYNEQFF. In DNA form, the CDR3 reads TGTGCCATCACCCCAGAAGGGACAGGGTACTACAATGAGCAGTTCTTC.

V usage is TRBV28 and J usage is TRBJ1-2; no definite D call. Between the trimmed V and J ends, which lost 4 bases and 3 bases, there was a span of 15 bases. CDR3 length: 15 amino acids. CDR1 and CDR2 (germline): MDHEN, SYDVKM. The CDR3 sequence: CASSSPLTPHYGYTF. DNA of the CDR3: TGTGCCAGCAGTTCCCCCCTAACCCCCCACTATGGCTACACCTTC.

V gene TRBV9 combines with J gene TRBJ2-3; a possible D gene is TRBD1 (6 bases). V was clipped by 1 base and J by 0 bases, with 15 bases between them. CDR3 length: 17 residues. The germline V gene has CDR1 SGDLS and CDR2 YYNGEE. CDR3 loop: CASSVRGGITSTDTQYF. The DNA for the CDR3 is TGTGCCAGCAGCGTACGAGGGGGAATCACTAGCACAGATACGCAGTATTTT.

The chain couples TRBV4-2 to TRBJ2-5, with 11 bases aligning to TRBD2. V shed 3 bases and J 5 bases; nucleotides not matched to a gene: 5. The germline CDR1 and CDR2 sequences are LGHNA and YNFKEQ. This CDR3 is 15 amino acids long. CDR3 bases: TGTGCCAGCAGCCAGGTAGCGGGGGGGCTCGAGACCCAGTACTTC. Translating it yields CASSQVAGGLETQYF.

The V call is TRBV7-9, the J call TRBJ1-5; 8 positions match TRBD1. The ends lost 4 bases at V and 0 bases at J; junction bases unmatched: 8. Germline V lookup: CDR1 SEHNR, CDR2 FQNEAQ (reference sequence). The CDR3 extends over 17 amino acids. The CDR3: CASSSETGAYSNQPQHF. The CDR3 DNA reads TGTGCCAGCAGCTCCGAGACAGGGGCTTATAGCAATCAGCCCCAGCATTTT. Full variable domain (remainder filled in from reference TRBV7-9 and TRBJ1-5): DTGVSQNPRHKITKRGQNVTFRCDPISEHNRLYWYRQTLGQGPEFLTYFQNEAQLEKSRLLSDRFSAERPKGSFSTLEIQRTEQGDSAMYLCASSSETGAYSNQPQHFGDGTRLSIL.

The chain is built from TRBV29-1 and TRBJ1-6; 9 nucleotides align to TRBD1. Germline CDR1 is SQVTM and CDR2 is ANQGSEA. V was clipped by 5 bases and J by 1 base; unmatched bases: 12. The CDR3 runs to 18 residues. The CDR3 DNA is TGCAGCGTTCCTCGGCGGGACAGGGTGAGGTCCTATAATTCACCCCTCCACTTT. Its protein is CSVPRRDRVRSYNSPLHF. Complete variable domain (other parts from reference TRBV29-1 and TRBJ1-6): SAVISQKPSRDICQRGTSLTIQCQVDSQVTMMFWYRQQPGQSLTLIATANQGSEATYESGFVIDKFPISRPNLTFSTLTVSNMSPEDSSIYLCSVPRRDRVRSYNSPLHFGNGTRLTVT.

J is TRBJ2-2 and V is TRBV28; possible D gene TRBD1, 5 bases. The CDR3 totals 15 residues. V was shortened by 3 bases and J by 4 bases, with 12 bases between the two germline ends. CDR1 is MDHEN, CDR2 SYDVKM, per germline. CDR3 loop: CASSFEGARTGELFF. Written as DNA, the CDR3 is TGTGCCAGCAGTTTTGAAGGGGCGCGCACCGGGGAGCTGTTTTTT. Full variable domain (remainder filled in from reference TRBV28 and TRBJ2-2): DVKVTQSSRYLVKRTGEKVFLECVQDMDHENMFWYRQDPGLGLRLIYFSYDVKMKEKGDIPEGYSVSREKKERFSLILESASTNQTSMYLCASSFEGARTGELFFGEGSRLTVL.

The chain employs TRBV7-9 and TRBJ2-5, with TRBD1 identical over 7 bases. The CDR3 runs 15 residues. In germline, CDR1 is SEHNR, CDR2 FQNEAQ (reference sequence). After removal of 5 bases from V and 1 base from J, the junction contained 7 bases not matched to a gene. CDR3 bases: TGTGCCAGCAGCCGATACGGGACAGTCCAAGAGACCCAGTACTTC. It specifies CASSRYGTVQETQYF.

The chain recombines TRBV5-1 with TRBJ2-1, with TRBD1 as a possible D gene (6 bases). The CDR3 runs 18 residues. Germline V gene lookup returns CDR1 SGHRS and CDR2 YFSETQ. V was pared by 4 bases and J by 0 bases, with 20 bases between. The CDR3 region has the DNA TGCGCCAGCAGCCTACGATCGACAGGTCATAGCTCCTACAATGAGCAGTTCTTC. It codes for CASSLRSTGHSSYNEQFF.

This sequence joins TRBV11-2 and TRBJ2-7, with 8 bases that match TRBD2. Germline trimming cut 1 base from V and 4 bases from J; bases unmatched to any gene: 3. Germline CDR1 SGHAT, CDR2 FQNNGV. The CDR3 sequence is 14 residues long. CDR3 in DNA: TGTGCCAGCAGCTTAGGGGCGGGGGGATACGAGCAGTACTTC. Its translation is CASSLGAGGYEQYF.

J is TRBJ2-5 and V is TRBV9, with TRBD2 as a possible D gene (6 bases). Trimming cost V 1 base and J 4 bases, with 17 bases left between them. The CDR3 is made up of 16 amino acids. Germline V gives CDR1 SGDLS, CDR2 YYNGEE. CDR3 sequence: CASSVLTGDVGETQYF. For the CDR3, the DNA is TGTGCCAGCAGCGTACTTACGGGGGACGTTGGAGAGACCCAGTACTTC.

This clone was seen once. V gene TRBV7-9 combines with J gene TRBJ1-2, with TRBD1 as a possible D gene (6 bases). Looked up from germline, CDR1 is SEHNR and CDR2 is FQNEAQ (reference sequence). The ends were cut back, 1 base at V and 6 bases at J, with 12 bases in the middle. The CDR3 loop spans 14 amino acids. The CDR3 region has the DNA TGTGCCAGCAGCTTAGGCAGGGGCGCTCATGGCTACACCTTC. Amino acid sequence: CASSLGRGAHGYTF.

V and J are TRBV27 and TRBJ1-5; D is unclear. The V gene lost 3 bases and the J gene lost 2 bases, with 8 bases spanning the gap. This CDR3 comprises 14 residues. In germline, CDR1 is MNHEY, CDR2 SMNVEV (reference sequence). The CDR3 reads CASSLKGGNQPQHF. CDR3 DNA sequence: TGTGCCAGCAGTTTGAAGGGAGGCAATCAGCCCCAGCATTTT.

The genes are TRBV7-3 and TRBJ2-1; TRBD2 matches at 9 bases. Germline loops: CDR1 SGHTA, CDR2 FQGTGA. V lost 1 base to trimming and J lost 9 bases; unmatched junction nucleotides: 7. The CDR3 sequence is 15 residues long. The CDR3 DNA is TGTGCCAGCAGCTTAATGGCGGGGGGGCGGGGTGAGCAGTTCTTC. It translates to CASSLMAGGRGEQFF.

The chain employs TRBV19 and TRBJ1-4; no clear D gene. The CDR3 length is 14 residues. Trimming removed 4 bases from V and 4 bases from J, with 10 bases in between. The germline V gene encodes CDR1 LNHDA and CDR2 SQIVND (reference sequence). The CDR3: CASSKPSYNEKLFF. The CDR3 nucleotides read TGTGCCAGTAGTAAGCCGAGTTATAATGAAAAACTGTTTTTT. Combining the CDR3 with reference TRBV19 and TRBJ1-4 gives the whole variable domain DGGITQSPKYLFRKEGQNVTLSCEQNLNHDAMYWYRQDPGQGLRLIYYSQIVNDFQKGDIAEGYSVSREKKESFPLTVTSAQKNPTAFYLCASSKPSYNEKLFFGSGTQLSVL.

This clone was observed a single time. The chain combines TRBV4-1 with TRBJ2-7, with 12 bases identical to TRBD2. Germline loops: CDR1 MGHRA, CDR2 YSYEKL. The CDR3 has 17 amino acids. The J segment lost 2 bases and the V segment lost 0 bases, leaving 5 bases of the junction unmatched. CDR3 sequence: CASSQDTLAGGAYEQYF. As DNA, the CDR3 is TGCGCCAGCAGCCAAGATACACTAGCGGGAGGCGCCTACGAGCAGTACTTC.

About this clone: Relative to the germline gene, one junction end is altered; a read error may explain this. This CDR3 is also generated by other DNA sequences in the sample. The chain is built from TRBV18 and TRBJ2-7; D is uncertain. The CDR3 has 13 residues. Germline-derived CDR1 and CDR2 are KGHSH and LQKENI. The CDR3 region has the DNA TGTGCCAGTTCACCACGGAGCTCCTACGAGCAGTACTTC. Translated, it gives CASSPRSSYEQYF.

This chain uses TRBV6-6 with TRBJ1-3; D is perhaps TRBD1 (6 bases). The CDR3 has 16 amino acids. The V and J ends lost 2 bases and 1 base respectively, with 12 bases between them. Germline CDR1 is MNHNY and CDR2 is SVGAGI (reference sequence). The CDR3 DNA reads TGTGCCAGCAGTTACGGCGAACAGGGTTCTGGAAACACCATATATTTT. Protein: CASSYGEQGSGNTIYF.

In regard to this clone: The junction departs from germline at one end; a sequencing error may be responsible. This chain links TRBV4-2 with TRBJ1-2, with a weak D call TRBD1 (5 bases). This CDR3 spans 12 amino acids. Looked up from germline, CDR1 is LGHNA and CDR2 is YNFKEQ. The CDR3 reads CASSQGTGGYTF. CDR3 nucleotides: TGTGCCAGCAGTCAAGGGACTGGAGGCTACACCTTC.

The chain carries TRBV28 and TRBJ1-2; the D is unclear. The CDR3 spans 14 residues. Germline CDR1 MDHEN, CDR2 SYDVKM. The V and J ends lost 3 bases and 5 bases respectively, with 13 bases between them. The CDR3 is CASSLANTRYGYTF. CDR3 coding DNA: TGTGCCAGCAGTTTGGCAAACACCCGATATGGCTACACCTTC.